Following are 9 T cell receptor beta chains from one sample sequenced in a study of control samples from healthy donors and cancer patients. Only in-frame clones appear in the TCRdb table, and some are missing; sequencing was by immunoSEQ multiplex PCR. The table lists more than 65,000 clones, about four fifths of them singletons, with more than 13% in the top ten. Sequencing was done on a sample of blood. All receptors come from a man in his fifties or sixties in good health.

Turning to this clone: This specimen includes other DNA sequences encoding the same CDR3. V is TRBV2 and J is TRBJ1-1; weak D call: TRBD1 (5 bases). V was trimmed by 6 bases and J by 1 base, leaving 9 bases between them. The CDR3 consists of 13 residues. The germline CDR1 and CDR2 sequences are SNHLY and FYNNEI. This chain's CDR3 is CASSQGENTEAFF. The CDR3 bases are TGTGCCAGCAGCCAGGGAGAGAACACTGAAGCTTTCTTT.

The V call is TRBV28, the J call TRBJ2-5, with D possibly matching TRBD2 (6 bases). This CDR3 spans 17 amino acids. The germline V gene has CDR1 MDHEN and CDR2 SYDVKM. V lost 3 bases and J lost 9, with 26 bases in between. CDR3 region: CASSLSTSGTPKRSQYF. The CDR3 DNA is TGTGCCAGCAGTTTGTCTACTTCCGGGACTCCTAAGCGGTCCCAGTACTTC.

V and J are TRBV7-2 and TRBJ2-7, with TRBD2 identical over 7 bases. CDR3 length: 12 residues. The V segment lost 5 bases and the J segment 7 bases; nucleotides outside the gene matches: 5. CDR1 is SGHTA, CDR2 FQGNSA, per germline. Here the CDR3 reads CASSPGTNEQYF. For the CDR3, the DNA is TGTGCCAGCAGCCCCGGGACTAATGAGCAGTACTTC.

In this sample, this clone turned up once. The V and J genes are TRBV9 and TRBJ2-3, with 13 bases that match TRBD2. Looked up from germline, CDR1 is SGDLS and CDR2 is YYNGEE. V dropped 4 bases and J dropped 4; count of bases not matched to a gene: 3. The CDR3 consists of 15 residues. The CDR3: CASSQTSGGADTQYF. The CDR3 bases are TGTGCCAGCAGCCAAACTAGCGGGGGGGCAGATACGCAGTATTTT.

This chain links TRBV6-5 with TRBJ1-6; D call uncertain. CDR1 and CDR2 from the germline V gene are MNHEY and SVGAGI. There are 13 residues in the CDR3. V was trimmed by 5 bases and J by 7 bases, leaving 9 bases between them. CDR3 region: CASSKTGNSPLHF. CDR3 bases: TGTGCCAGCAGTAAGACGGGAAATTCACCCCTCCACTTT.

This chain connects TRBV30 to TRBJ1-5; D unclear. The CDR3 contains 14 residues. The V end was cut by 0 bases, the J end by 7 bases, with 13 bases between. In germline, CDR1 is GTSNPN, CDR2 SVGIG (reference sequence). In DNA, the CDR3 is TGTGCCTGGAGTGTTGTGGCAGGCAGCCAGCCCCAGCATTTT. Translated, it gives CAWSVVAGSQPQHF.

J is TRBJ2-3 and V is TRBV30; tentative D call: TRBD2 (6 bases). Germline V CDR1 and CDR2: GTSNPN, SVGIG (reference sequence). V gave up 3 bases and J gave up 1 base, with 17 bases separating them. This CDR3 spans 16 amino acids. The CDR3 sequence is CAWRILGGKGTDTQYF. The CDR3 DNA follows: TGTGCCTGGAGAATATTGGGGGGAAAGGGCACAGATACGCAGTATTTT.

J is TRBJ2-7 and V is TRBV4-1; 11 nucleotides agree with TRBD2. Germline CDR1 is MGHRA and CDR2 is YSYEKL. V shed 2 bases, J shed 0 bases, and the junction held 18 bases outside the gene matches. The CDR3 consists of 21 residues. The CDR3 reads CASSQRPGEASGRRSSYEQYF. The CDR3 nucleotides are TGCGCCAGCAGCCAACGCCCCGGGGAGGCTAGCGGGAGGCGTAGCTCCTACGAGCAGTACTTC.

The V gene is TRBV12-3 or TRBV12-4, the J gene TRBJ2-5; possibly TRBD2 for D (6 bases). Trimming shortened V by 3 bases and J by 4 bases, and 9 bases separated the two germline ends. This CDR3 is built from 13 residues. CDR3 bases: TGTGCCAGCAGTTTGACTAGAGGAGAGACCCAGTACTTC. Translation: CASSLTRGETQYF.